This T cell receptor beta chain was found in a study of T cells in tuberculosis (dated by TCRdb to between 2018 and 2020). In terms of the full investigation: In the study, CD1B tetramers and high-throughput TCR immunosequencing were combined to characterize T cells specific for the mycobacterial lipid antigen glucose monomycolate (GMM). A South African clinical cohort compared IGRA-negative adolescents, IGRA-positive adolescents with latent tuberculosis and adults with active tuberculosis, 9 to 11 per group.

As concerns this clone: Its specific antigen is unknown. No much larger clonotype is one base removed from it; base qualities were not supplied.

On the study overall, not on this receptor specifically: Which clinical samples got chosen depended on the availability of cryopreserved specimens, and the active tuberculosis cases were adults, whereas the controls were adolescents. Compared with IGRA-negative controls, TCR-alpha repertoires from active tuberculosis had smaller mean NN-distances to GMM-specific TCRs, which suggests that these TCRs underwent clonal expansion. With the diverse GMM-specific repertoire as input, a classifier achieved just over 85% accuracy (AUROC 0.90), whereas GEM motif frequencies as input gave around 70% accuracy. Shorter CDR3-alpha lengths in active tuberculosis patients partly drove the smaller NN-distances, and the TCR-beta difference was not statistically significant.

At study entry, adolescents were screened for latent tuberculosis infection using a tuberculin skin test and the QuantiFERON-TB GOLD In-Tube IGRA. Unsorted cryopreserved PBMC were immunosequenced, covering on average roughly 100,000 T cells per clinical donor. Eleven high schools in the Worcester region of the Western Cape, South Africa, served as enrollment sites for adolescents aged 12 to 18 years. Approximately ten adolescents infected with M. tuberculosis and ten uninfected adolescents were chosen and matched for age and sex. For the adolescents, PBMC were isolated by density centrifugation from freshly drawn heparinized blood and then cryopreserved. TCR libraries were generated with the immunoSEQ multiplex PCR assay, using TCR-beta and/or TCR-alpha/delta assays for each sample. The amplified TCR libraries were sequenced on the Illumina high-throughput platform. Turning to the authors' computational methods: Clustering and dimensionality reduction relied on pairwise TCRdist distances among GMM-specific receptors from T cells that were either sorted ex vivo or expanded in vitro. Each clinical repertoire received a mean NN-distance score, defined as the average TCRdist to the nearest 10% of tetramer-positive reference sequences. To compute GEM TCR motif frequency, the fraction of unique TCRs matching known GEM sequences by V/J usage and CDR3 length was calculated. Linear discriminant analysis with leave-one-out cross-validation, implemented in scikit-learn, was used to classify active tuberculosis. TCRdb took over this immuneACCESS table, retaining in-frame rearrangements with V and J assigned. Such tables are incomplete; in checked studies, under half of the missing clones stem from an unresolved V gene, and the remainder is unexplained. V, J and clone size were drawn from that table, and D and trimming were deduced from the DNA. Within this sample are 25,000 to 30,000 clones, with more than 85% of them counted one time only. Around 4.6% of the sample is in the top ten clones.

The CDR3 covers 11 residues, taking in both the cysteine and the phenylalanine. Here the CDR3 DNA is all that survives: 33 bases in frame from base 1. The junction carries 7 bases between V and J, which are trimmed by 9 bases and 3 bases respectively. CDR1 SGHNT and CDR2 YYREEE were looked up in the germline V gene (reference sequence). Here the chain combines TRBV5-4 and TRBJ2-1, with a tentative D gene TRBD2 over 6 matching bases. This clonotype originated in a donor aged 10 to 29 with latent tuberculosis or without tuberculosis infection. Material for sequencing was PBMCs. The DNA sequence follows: TGTGCCATCGGGGGCTACAATGAGCAGTTCTTC. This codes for CAIGGYNEQFF.